The rows below give T cell receptor beta chains drawn from one sample of a study of cytomegalovirus exposure and HLA in healthy donors. Generated by immunoSEQ multiplex PCR, the TCRdb table keeps only in-frame clones and is missing some. The table has under 250,000 clones, over 65% seen once. What was sequenced was PBMCs. These receptor sequences come from a woman aged 30 to 39 in good health and CMV-seronegative. CDR3s include the opening cysteine and the closing phenylalanine or tryptophan. The D gene is left open where the match is weak. Size is stated for part of the rows, as once, few or many counts, or as a class when the clone is expanded.

clone_size,v_call,j_call,d_call,cdr3_aa,cdr3_nt
-,TRBV5-1,TRBJ2-5,TRBD1,CASSGKTGVRYPQETQYF,TGCGCCAGCAGCGGTAAGACAGGGGTTCGTTATCCCCAAGAGACCCAGTACTTC
few,TRBV6-5,TRBJ1-1,-,CASSYSGHLNTEAFF,TGTGCCAGCAGTTACTCGGGACACTTGAACACTGAAGCTTTCTTT
-,TRBV6-1,TRBJ2-1,TRBD2,CASSGSGSSYNEQFF,TGTGCCAGCAGTGGGAGCGGGAGTTCCTACAATGAGCAGTTCTTC
few,TRBV9,TRBJ1-6,-,CASSADSSPLHF,TGTGCCAGCAGTGCCGACAGTTCACCCCTCCACTTT
-,TRBV5-4,TRBJ2-2,TRBD2,CASSWAGTSGRAPNTGELFF,TGTGCCAGCAGCTGGGCCGGGACTAGCGGGAGGGCCCCGAACACCGGGGAGCTGTTTTTT
-,TRBV27,TRBJ1-3,TRBD1,CASSDRVGNTIYF,TGTGCCAGCAGTGACAGGGTTGGAAACACCATATATTTT
-,TRBV9,TRBJ2-3,TRBD1,CASSVGPGGYADTQYF,TGTGCCAGCAGCGTAGGTCCAGGGGGCTACGCAGATACGCAGTATTTT
-,TRBV11-3,TRBJ2-3,-,CASSSDSYTDTQYF,TGTGCCAGCAGTTCCGACTCCTACACAGATACGCAGTATTTT
-,TRBV5-6,TRBJ2-7,TRBD2,CASSLEGGRGEQYF,TGTGCCAGCAGCTTAGAGGGAGGGCGGGGCGAGCAGTACTTC
-,TRBV30,TRBJ2-5,-,CAWSPTGGETQYF,TGTGCCTGGAGTCCCACAGGTGGAGAGACCCAGTACTTC
-,TRBV7-2,TRBJ2-5,TRBD1,CASSMTGGKETQYF,TGTGCCAGCAGCATGACAGGGGGGAAAGAGACCCAGTACTTC
few,TRBV5-1,TRBJ1-1,-,CASSLEPVNTEAFF,TGCGCCAGCAGCTTGGAACCGGTGAACACTGAAGCTTTCTTT
-,TRBV5-1,TRBJ2-5,-,CASSFGMGETQYF,TGCGCCAGCAGCTTCGGGATGGGGGAGACCCAGTACTTC
-,TRBV7-6,TRBJ2-3,TRBD1,CASSLGDRALEDTQYF,TGTGCCAGCAGCTTAGGTGACAGGGCCCTCGAAGATACGCAGTATTTT
-,TRBV28,TRBJ2-2,-,CASSDSGTGELFF,TGTGCCAGCAGCGACTCGGGGACCGGGGAGCTGTTTTTT
few,TRBV2,TRBJ2-1,-,CASGYDPSGNEQFF,TGTGCCAGCGGGTATGACCCAAGCGGCAATGAGCAGTTCTTC
-,TRBV5-1,TRBJ1-3,TRBD1,CASSLGVQGAGNTIYF,TGCGCCAGCAGCTTGGGTGTGCAGGGGGCTGGAAACACCATATATTTT
-,TRBV5-6,TRBJ1-6,TRBD1,CASSLIRDRRRGGPLHF,TGTGCCAGCAGCTTGATCCGGGACAGGCGCCGGGGAGGGCCCCTCCACTTT
-,TRBV2,TRBJ2-1,-,CASAPPPGMKYNEQFF,TGTGCCAGCGCGCCGCCTCCCGGGATGAAATACAATGAGCAGTTCTTC
-,TRBV5-4,TRBJ1-2,-,CASSRQLSDYGYTF,TGTGCCAGCAGCCGGCAGCTTAGCGACTATGGCTACACCTTC
-,TRBV14,TRBJ2-1,-,CASSHGQEGPFF,TGTGCCAGCAGCCATGGACAGGAGGGTCCGTTCTTC
-,TRBV7-9,TRBJ2-7,TRBD2,CASSFKRGSYEQYF,TGTGCCAGCAGCTTTAAGCGGGGCTCCTACGAGCAGTACTTC